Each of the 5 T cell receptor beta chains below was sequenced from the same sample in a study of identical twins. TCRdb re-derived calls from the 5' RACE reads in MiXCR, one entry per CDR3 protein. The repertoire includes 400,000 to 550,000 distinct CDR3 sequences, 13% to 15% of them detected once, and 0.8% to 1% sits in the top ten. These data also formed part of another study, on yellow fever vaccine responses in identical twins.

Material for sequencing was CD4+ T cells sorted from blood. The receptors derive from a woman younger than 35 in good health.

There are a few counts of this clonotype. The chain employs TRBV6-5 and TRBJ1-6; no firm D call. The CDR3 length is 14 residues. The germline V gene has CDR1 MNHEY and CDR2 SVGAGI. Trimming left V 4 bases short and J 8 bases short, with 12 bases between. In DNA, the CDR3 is TGTGCCAGCAGTTGGGAAGTTAGGGATTCACCCCTCCACTTT. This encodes CASSWEVRDSPLHF.

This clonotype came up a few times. CDR3 in amino acids: CASTSANEQFF. CDR3 coding DNA: TGTGCCAGCACTTCAGCAAATGAGCAGTTCTTC. The chain joins TRBV6-1 to TRBJ2-1; D is uncertain. Trimming pared 7 bases from V and 7 bases from J, leaving 8 bases between. The CDR3 has 11 residues. The germline V gene has CDR1 MNHNS and CDR2 SASEGT.

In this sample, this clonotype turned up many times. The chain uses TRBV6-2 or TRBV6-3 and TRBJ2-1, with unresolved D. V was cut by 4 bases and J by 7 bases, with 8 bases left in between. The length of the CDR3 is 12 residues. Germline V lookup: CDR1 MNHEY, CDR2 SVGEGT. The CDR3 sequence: CASSSLPNEQFF. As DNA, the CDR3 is TGTGCCAGCAGTTCCCTCCCTAATGAGCAGTTCTTC.

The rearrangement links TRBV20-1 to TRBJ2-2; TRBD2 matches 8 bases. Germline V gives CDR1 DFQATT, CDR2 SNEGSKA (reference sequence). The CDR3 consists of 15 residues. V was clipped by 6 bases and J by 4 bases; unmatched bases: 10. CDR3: CSATGGRWSTGELFF. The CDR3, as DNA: TGCAGTGCGACCGGCGGGAGGTGGAGCACCGGGGAGCTGTTTTTT.

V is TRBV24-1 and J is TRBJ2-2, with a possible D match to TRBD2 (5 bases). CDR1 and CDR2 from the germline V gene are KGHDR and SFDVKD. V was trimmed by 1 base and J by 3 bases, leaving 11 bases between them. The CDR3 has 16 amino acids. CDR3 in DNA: TGTGCCACCAGTGATTTCCGGGGTGGAGACACCGGGGAGCTGTTTTTT. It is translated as CATSDFRGGDTGELFF.